Listed here are 30 T cell receptor beta chains from one sample, sequenced in a study of beta chain features in type 1 diabetes. Expressed TCRB transcripts were sequenced because the isolated RNA had all been reverse transcribed beforehand. Assay used: immunoSEQ multiplex PCR; TCRdb lists only in-frame clones, some missing. The sample yields hundreds of thousands of clones, around 28% seen once. Input material: naive CD4+ T cells from blood. The receptors were sampled from a man aged 18-30 years in good health.

This clone was seen more than once but under ten times. V is TRBV6-5 and J is TRBJ2-1, with D perhaps TRBD2 (5 bases). V was trimmed by 5 bases and J by 9 bases, leaving 11 bases between them. This CDR3 comprises 12 residues. CDR1 is MNHEY, CDR2 SVGAGI, per germline. DNA for the CDR3: TGTGCCAGCAGTACTAGGGTGTCTGAGCAGTTCTTC. Protein: CASSTRVSEQFF.

This clone was observed a handful of times. This same CDR3 is encoded by further DNA sequences in the sample. The chain carries TRBV29-1 and TRBJ2-5; TRBD1 matches 8 bases. The germline gives CDR1 SQVTM, CDR2 ANQGSEA. The CDR3 has 12 residues. With V trimmed by 4 bases and J by 6 bases, 4 bases remained unmatched. CDR3 sequence: CSVGTGRQTQYF. The DNA for the CDR3 is TGCAGCGTTGGGACAGGGAGGCAGACCCAGTACTTC.

This clone turned up a few times. The CDR3 region is CASSVAQAGEGREGNEQFF. CDR3 coding DNA: TGTGCCAGCAGCGTAGCCCAAGCGGGAGAGGGTAGAGAAGGCAATGAGCAGTTCTTC. The gene calls are TRBV9 and TRBJ2-1; 8 bases are a match to TRBD2. Trimming removed 0 bases from V and 6 bases from J; junction bases left unmatched: 17. CDR1 and CDR2 (germline): SGDLS, YYNGEE. CDR3 length equals 19 residues.

The V gene is TRBV7-2, the J gene TRBJ2-7, with 9 bases identical to TRBD1. J gave up 5 bases and V 5 bases, and 13 bases lay outside the gene matches. This CDR3 comprises 16 residues. The germline gives CDR1 SGHTA, CDR2 FQGNSA. CDR3 nucleotides: TGTGCCAGCAGCCCCGTTCCCGGGGACAGGGTAAACGAGCAGTACTTC. Translated, it gives CASSPVPGDRVNEQYF. Full variable domain (rest looked up from reference TRBV7-2 and TRBJ2-7): GAGVSQSPSNKVTEKGKDVELRCDPISGHTALYWYRQSLGQGLEFLIYFQGNSAPDKSGLPSDRFSAERTGGSVSTLTIQRTQQEDSAVYLCASSPVPGDRVNEQYFGPGTRLTVT.

The chain has TRBV19 and TRBJ2-5; perhaps D is TRBD1 or TRBD2 (5 bases each). The V end lost 4 bases, the J end lost 5 bases, and 11 bases lay between the germline ends. The CDR3 consists of 13 residues. Germline lookup yields CDR1 LNHDA and CDR2 SQIVND (reference sequence). CDR3 DNA: TGTGCCAGTAGTACGGGACCAACGGAGACCCAGTACTTC. The encoded protein is CASSTGPTETQYF.

This chain joins TRBV7-9 and TRBJ2-3; 9 nucleotides agree with TRBD1. Germline loops: CDR1 SEHNR, CDR2 FQNEAQ (reference sequence). The ends lost 7 bases at V and 3 bases at J; junction bases unmatched: 8. CDR3 size: 15 residues. The CDR3 loop reads CASTTPGQGTDTQYF. CDR3 DNA sequence: TGTGCCAGCACCACTCCGGGACAGGGAACAGATACGCAGTATTTT.

The chain carries TRBV7-9 and TRBJ1-5; 12 bases agree with TRBD1. The CDR3 loop spans 15 amino acids. The germline gives CDR1 SEHNR, CDR2 FQNEAQ (reference sequence). Trimming cost V 5 bases and J 6 bases; bases outside gene matches: 5. DNA of the CDR3: TGTGCCAGCAGCCCCGGGACAGGGGGCGGTCAGCCCCAGCATTTT. Translation gives CASSPGTGGGQPQHF.

This clone was found a few times. The CDR3 DNA sequence: TGTGCCACCAGCAGAGGACTGCTCTCTGGGGCCAACGTCCTGACTTTC. Translated, it gives CATSRGLLSGANVLTF. The chain is built from TRBV15 and TRBJ2-6, with D unclear. CDR1 and CDR2 from the germline V gene are LNHNV and YYDKDF (reference sequence). The V end was cut by 1 base, the J end by 0 bases, with 7 bases between. The CDR3 spans 16 residues.

The chain recombines TRBV7-9 with TRBJ2-6; possible D gene TRBD2, 6 bases. V lost 5 bases to trimming and J lost 2 bases, with 16 bases between them. This CDR3 has 17 amino acids. The germline gives CDR1 SEHNR, CDR2 FQNEAQ (reference sequence). CDR3 nucleotide sequence: TGTGCCAGCAGCATCCCCTTACTAGCTGCTGGGGCCAACGTCCTGACTTTC. It is translated as CASSIPLLAAGANVLTF.

V gene TRBV28 combines with J gene TRBJ2-1; no reliable D call. The germline V gene encodes CDR1 MDHEN and CDR2 SYDVKM. The V gene lost 8 bases and the J gene lost 7 bases, with 12 bases spanning the gap. The CDR3 runs 12 residues. The CDR3 region is CASLTHGNEQFF. DNA of the CDR3: TGTGCCAGCCTGACTCACGGGAATGAGCAGTTCTTC.

There are a few counts of this clone. J is TRBJ2-3 and V is TRBV10-3; 9 bases agree with TRBD2. The junction had 4 bases not matched to a gene; V was cut back by 3 bases and J by 0 bases. The CDR3 is made up of 16 amino acids. Germline CDR1 ENHRY, CDR2 SYGVKD. The CDR3 sequence is CAISDRLAASTDTQYF. DNA of the CDR3: TGTGCCATCAGTGATCGACTAGCGGCTAGCACAGATACGCAGTATTTT.

The table lists this clone with a few counts. V is TRBV4-3 and J is TRBJ1-5, with D maybe TRBD1 (5 bases). The CDR3 is made up of 14 amino acids. Trimming took off 0 bases at V and 7 bases at J, with 10 bases between the two ends. Germline CDR1 is LGHNA and CDR2 is YSLEER. This CDR3 reads CASSQDGREQPQHF. CDR3 nucleotide sequence: TGCGCCAGCAGCCAAGATGGCAGGGAACAGCCCCAGCATTTT.

The chain employs TRBV19 and TRBJ2-1; 8 bases map to TRBD1. The J segment lost 8 bases and the V segment lost 1 base, leaving 13 bases of the junction unmatched. CDR1 LNHDA and CDR2 SQIVND come from the germline V gene (reference sequence). This CDR3 contains 17 residues. CDR3 coding DNA: TGTGCCAGTAGTATAGGATTGACAGGGGCGACTAGGGATGAGCAGTTCTTC. As protein: CASSIGLTGATRDEQFF.

The DNA of the CDR3 is TGTGCCTGGAGTGTAAAGGCCCCGGGTGGGGAGACCCAGTACTTC. Protein sequence: CAWSVKAPGGETQYF. The gene calls are TRBV30 and TRBJ2-5, with unresolved D. V was trimmed by 0 bases and J by 5 bases, leaving 16 bases between them. In germline, CDR1 is GTSNPN, CDR2 SVGIG (reference sequence). The CDR3 is made up of 15 amino acids.

This sequence joins TRBV30 and TRBJ2-7, with D perhaps matching TRBD2 (6 bases). Deletions cut 2 bases from V and 6 bases from J, with 20 bases between. This CDR3 is 15 amino acids long. Germline-derived CDR1 and CDR2 are GTSNPN and SVGIG (reference sequence). Here the CDR3 reads CAWSLGGGRISEQYF. The CDR3 bases are TGTGCCTGGAGTTTGGGAGGCGGACGCATATCCGAGCAGTACTTC.

In its sample, this clone was seen a few times. V and J are TRBV5-4 and TRBJ2-3; D may be TRBD1 or TRBD2 (6 bases each). Trimming removed 4 bases at V and 5 bases at J, with 11 bases between. Per the germline V gene, CDR1 is SGHNT and CDR2 is YYREEE (reference sequence). The CDR3 length is 13 residues. In nucleotides, the CDR3 is TGTGCCAGCAGCCCACAGGGACTAGATACGCAGTATTTT. The encoded protein is CASSPQGLDTQYF.

A few counts support this clone. The CDR3 region has the DNA TGTGCCTGGAACCCCAGGGGGTTCCCCAATCAGCCCCAGCATTTT. Its protein is CAWNPRGFPNQPQHF. The chain couples TRBV30 to TRBJ1-5; 7 bases fit TRBD1. Per the germline V gene, CDR1 is GTSNPN and CDR2 is SVGIG (reference sequence). The CDR3 length is 15 residues. The junction had 9 bases not matched to a gene; V was cut back by 4 bases and J by 3 bases.

The V gene is TRBV6-5, the J gene TRBJ2-4; a possible D gene is TRBD2 (5 bases). The CDR3 contains 16 residues. Between the trimmed V and J ends, which lost 4 bases and 0 bases, there was a span of 13 bases. Germline-derived CDR1 and CDR2 are MNHEY and SVGAGI. The CDR3 region is CASSSRGSLAKNIQYF. CDR3 bases: TGTGCCAGCAGTTCGCGAGGGTCACTAGCCAAAAACATTCAGTACTTC.

This clone was seen only a few times. The rearrangement joins TRBV20-1 to TRBJ2-7; D is undetermined. CDR1 is DFQATT and CDR2 is SNEGSKA in the germline V gene (reference sequence). With 3 bases removed from V and 6 bases from J, the gap between germline ends came to 6 bases. The CDR3 spans 10 residues. CDR3 sequence: CSASRPEQYF. The CDR3 region has the DNA TGCAGTGCTAGCCGTCCCGAGCAGTACTTC.

This clone was counted between two and nine times. The chain carries TRBV23-1 and TRBJ2-7; D gene ambiguous. TRBV23-1 is noted as an ORF with a role that remains uncertain. V lost 0 bases and J 6 bases, leaving 12 bases between the germline ends. The CDR3 length is 14 residues. CDR3 protein: CASSQSAPLGEQYF. In nucleotides, the CDR3 is TGCGCCAGCAGTCAATCTGCCCCGTTGGGCGAGCAGTACTTC.

This clone was seen a handful of times. The J gene is TRBJ2-4, the V gene TRBV2; 8 bases agree with TRBD1. Germline lookup yields CDR1 SNHLY and CDR2 FYNNEI. The CDR3 has 13 residues. Unmatched junction bases numbered 2, after V lost 4 bases and J lost 6 bases. CDR3 nucleotide sequence: TGTGCCAGCAGTGGAGACAGGGGAAACATTCAGTACTTC. Amino acids: CASSGDRGNIQYF.

The chain carries TRBV29-1 and TRBJ2-7; TRBD2 aligns across 7 bases. The ends lost 4 bases at V and 5 bases at J; junction bases unmatched: 8. CDR1 and CDR2 (germline): SQVTM, ANQGSEA. The CDR3 is made up of 13 amino acids. The CDR3 region has the DNA TGCAGCGTTGGAGGGAGGGCCGGAAACGAGCAGTACTTC. Translated: CSVGGRAGNEQYF.

This chain joins TRBV27 and TRBJ2-5, with 8 bases that match TRBD2. Looked up from germline, CDR1 is MNHEY and CDR2 is SMNVEV (reference sequence). Trimming cost V 9 bases and J 4 bases; bases outside gene matches: 7. The CDR3 extends over 13 amino acids. The CDR3 reads CARVLAGRETQYF. The CDR3 bases are TGTGCCAGGGTATTAGCGGGACGAGAGACCCAGTACTTC.

The V call is TRBV5-4, the J call TRBJ2-1; 7 bases fit TRBD2. Trimming at V came to 3 bases and at J to 7 bases, leaving 13 bases not matched to a gene. The CDR3 sequence is 16 residues long. The germline gives CDR1 SGHNT, CDR2 YYREEE (reference sequence). The CDR3 spells CASSYPARREQNEQFF. The CDR3 DNA follows: TGTGCCAGCAGCTATCCCGCTCGGCGGGAGCAGAATGAGCAGTTCTTC.

The chain recombines TRBV4-3 with TRBJ2-3; no reliable D call. Deletions cut 1 base from V and 2 bases from J, with 7 bases between. This CDR3 spans 14 amino acids. The germline gives CDR1 LGHNA, CDR2 YSLEER. CDR3 DNA sequence: TGCGCCAGCAGCCAAGGTCCGGCCACAGATACGCAGTATTTT. Translated: CASSQGPATDTQYF.

The V call is TRBV9, the J call TRBJ2-6; D uncertain. Germline-derived CDR1 and CDR2 are SGDLS and YYNGEE. Trimming removed 0 bases from V and 4 bases from J, with 14 bases in between. This CDR3 has 17 residues. The CDR3, as DNA: TGTGCCAGCAGCGTAGCTCTTGGGTCAGCCGGGGCCAACGTCCTGACTTTC. This sequence encodes CASSVALGSAGANVLTF.

The chain joins TRBV30 to TRBJ2-7, with 10 positions matching TRBD1. The CDR3 spans 14 residues. The V gene's germline CDR1 is GTSNPN and CDR2 SVGIG (reference sequence). After removal of 5 bases from V and 2 bases from J, the junction contained 6 bases not matched to a gene. CDR3 sequence reads: CAWEDRGLTYEQYF. The CDR3 nucleotides are TGTGCCTGGGAGGACAGGGGGTTAACCTACGAGCAGTACTTC.

In this sample, this clone turned up a few times. V and J are TRBV7-2 and TRBJ2-3; 9 bases are a match to TRBD2. Per the germline V gene, CDR1 is SGHTA and CDR2 is FQGNSA. Trimming removed 5 bases from V and 1 base from J; junction bases left unmatched: 7. The CDR3 totals 16 residues. CDR3: CASSPGAGGGTDTQYF. The CDR3 DNA follows: TGTGCCAGCAGCCCGGGGGCGGGAGGGGGCACAGATACGCAGTATTTT.

This chain joins TRBV10-3 and TRBJ2-7; D not certain. The CDR3 covers 14 residues. Germline values: CDR1 ENHRY, CDR2 SYGVKD. V lost 4 bases and J 3 bases, leaving 13 bases between the germline ends. The CDR3 coding sequence is TGTGCCATCAGTGGGACCAGTCTGGACTACGAGCAGTACTTC. Protein: CAISGTSLDYEQYF.

Only a few counts were recorded for this clone. The chain carries TRBV7-9 and TRBJ2-3; D may correspond to TRBD1 or TRBD2 (6 bases each). Per the germline V gene, CDR1 is SEHNR and CDR2 is FQNEAQ (reference sequence). V was trimmed by 5 bases and J by 6 bases, leaving 21 bases between them. This CDR3 spans 16 amino acids. CDR3 DNA sequence: TGTGCCAGCAGCATAAGAGTCGGGGGCCTTTGGGATACGCAGTATTTT. Protein sequence: CASSIRVGGLWDTQYF.